The present TCR beta chain was sequenced within a study of persistence of HIV-infected CD4 T cells (dated by TCRdb to the early 2020s). Broadly, across the study: CMV- and HIV-1 Gag-responding CD4+ T cells were isolated from ART-treated individuals so that antigen-driven clonal expansion of HIV-1-infected cells could be examined. Proviral sequencing was used to assess clonality among infected cells, whereas TCRbeta sequencing gauged the clonality of all cells within each sorted population. Peripheral blood samples of up to about 200 mL were taken at multiple time points, with the exception of a couple of participants who underwent leukapheresis at a single time point. The median time participants had been on suppressive ART was 7 to 8 years. In the cross-participant TCR cluster analysis, roughly 8 participants were included for CMV and about 7 participants were included for Gag.

The immunoSEQ hsTCRB assay version 4, run in survey mode, was used to sequence TCRbeta repertoires from genomic DNA. Genomic DNA was diluted to 9 to 10 ng/uL, and up to about 1 ug per sample was used for TCRbeta sequencing. The original methods were these. TCRbeta data were analyzed in ImmunoSeq Analyzer 3.0, with diversity computed on productive nucleotide rearrangements. Using the Immunarch R package, the improved Chao index served to estimate lower-bound TCR diversity and the Gini coefficient served to estimate clonality. Different nucleotide rearrangements encoding the same CDR3beta amino acid sequence were counted as distinct clonotypes. Differential abundance analysis identified TCRbeta sequences significantly enriched in antigen-responding cells relative to anti-CD3/anti-CD28-activated cells. GLIPH2 clustered TCRs by predicted peptide-MHC specificity, both within individual participants and across merged participant data sets. The source is immuneACCESS, and TCRdb retained only in-frame sequences with V and J called. Part of the clones is not carried over; for the studies checked, unresolved V genes explain less than half of this, and the remainder is unexplained. V and J calls and clone size are given by that table; D and trimming were obtained from the DNA. A total of about 28,000 clones appear in this sample, approximately 80% of them only once. Of the sample, 0.75% to 0.9% is held by the ten largest clones.

Broader findings and caveats from the paper: Significantly lower TCRbeta richness was observed in CMV- and Gag-responding cells than in anti-CD3/anti-CD28-responding cells, and higher oligoclonality was observed in CMV-responding cells than in CD3/CD28-stimulated and Gag-responding cells. Antigen-responding cells were enriched for degenerate expanded CDR3beta sequences, which suggests convergent selection of CD4+ responses to CMV and Gag. Within the same sorted populations, how oligoclonal the TCRs were correlated with how oligoclonal the proviruses were. Restriction of bulk TCR analyses to the rare CMV-responding cells that actually carried HIV-1 proviruses was not possible. Few individuals were included in the study, and only a limited range of antigens was tested.

Regarding this clone: The antigen it binds to is not known. The input lacks base qualities; no much larger clone sits a single base away.

In light of the paper, this sample's treatment or condition label describes: suppressive antiretroviral therapy. Cells were stimulated with lysates of CMV-infected fibroblasts at 9 to 10 ug/mL. Nonresponding CD40L-negative CD69-negative CD45RO-high memory CD4+ T cells were sorted as memory populations depleted of antigen-responding cells. Participants were HIV-1-infected adults who started suppressive ART during chronic infection. Participants had undetectable plasma HIV-1 RNA below 50 copies/mL for at least 4 years. To be included, a participant needed positive CMV serology and a CD4+ T cell count above 400 cells/uL. Before stimulation, PBMCs were isolated using density centrifugation and then depleted of CD8+ T cells. For 18 hours, CD8-depleted PBMCs were stimulated with anti-CD28/CD49d costimulation, a CD40-blocking antibody, and enfuvirtide, which was added to prevent new infections. Cell sorting was done on a Beckman Coulter MoFlo Legacy or XDP sorter, and dead cells were excluded with propidium iodide. The QIAamp DNA Mini Kit was used for genomic DNA extraction from samples above one million cells, and the Quick-DNA Microprep Kit was used otherwise.

V is trimmed back by 5 bases and J by 5 bases, and the junction contains 9 bases that no gene match accounts for. Reading from cysteine to phenylalanine, the CDR3 counts 15 amino acids. Only the CDR3 portion is preserved as DNA: 45 bases, with reading frame beginning at the first base. The germline V gene sets CDR1 to MNHEY and CDR2 to SVGAGI. Sequenced material: CD4+ T cells sorted from PBMCs after approximately 19-hour stimulation, taken from a patient who received antiretroviral therapy. The cell subset or site label, as the study defines it: CD40L-CD69- CD45RO-high memory CD4 T cells not responding to CMV lysate. This chain joins TRBV6-5 to TRBJ1-1; TRBD1 agrees with 9 junctional bases. This sequence was found in an adult woman with HIV who was CMV-seropositive. This receptor has the CDR3 CASSRTDRGVTEAFF. The nucleotide sequence is given as TGTGCCAGCAGTCGGACGGACAGGGGAGTTACTGAAGCTTTCTTT.